This is a list of T cell receptor beta chains from one sample in a study of T-cell reconstitution after alpha-beta-depleted transplantation in children. TCRdb passed the PCR reads through MiXCR, listing each CDR3 protein once. Of about 27,000 distinct CDR3 sequences listed, roughly 6.3% are singletons. Sequencing used PBMCs, mostly from graft donor cells, obtained 180 days after TCRalphabeta/CD19-depleted stem cell transplant. These receptors were taken from a male patient younger than 18 who had a stem cell transplant for acute myeloid leukemia, so the T cells may come from the graft donor. Each CDR3 is given with its conserved first and last residue. A D gene is named only where the DNA matches it firmly. A clone size is listed for some rows: how often the clone was seen (once, few, many), or a class if it is expanded.

clone_size: many
d_call: TRBD2
v_call: TRBV7-2
j_call: TRBJ2-7
cdr3_aa: CASSGPGTSGSYEQYF
cdr3_nt: TGTGCCAGCAGCGGCCCGGGGACTAGCGGGTCCTACGAGCAGTACTTC

clone_size: many
d_call: -
v_call: TRBV12-3/TRBV12-4
j_call: TRBJ2-1
cdr3_aa: CASSLDLDNEQFF
cdr3_nt: TGTGCCAGCAGTTTAGACTTAGACAATGAGCAGTTCTTC

clone_size: many
d_call: -
v_call: TRBV3-1
j_call: TRBJ2-7
cdr3_aa: CASSSRGSDYEQYF
cdr3_nt: TGTGCCAGCAGCTCCCGGGGATCAGACTACGAGCAGTACTTC

clone_size: many
d_call: -
v_call: TRBV6-1
j_call: TRBJ1-6
cdr3_aa: CASRRQIWDSPLHF
cdr3_nt: TGTGCCAGCAGGAGACAAATCTGGGATTCACCCCTCCACTTT

clone_size: medium-sized
d_call: -
v_call: TRBV20-1
j_call: TRBJ1-1
cdr3_aa: CSARPWNTEAFF
cdr3_nt: TGCAGTGCGCGCCCTTGGAACACTGAAGCTTTCTTT

clone_size: many
d_call: -
v_call: TRBV9
j_call: TRBJ2-3
cdr3_aa: CASSVAISGSTDTQYF
cdr3_nt: TGTGCCAGCAGCGTAGCTATTAGCGGTAGCACAGATACGCAGTATTTT

clone_size: many
d_call: -
v_call: TRBV5-6
j_call: TRBJ1-2
cdr3_aa: CASSRVRGRDYGYTF
cdr3_nt: TGTGCCAGCAGCCGGGTCCGGGGGCGGGACTATGGCTACACCTTC

clone_size: many
d_call: -
v_call: TRBV7-2
j_call: TRBJ1-5
cdr3_aa: CASSLGPGDQPQHF
cdr3_nt: TGTGCCAGCAGCTTGGGCCCAGGAGATCAGCCCCAGCATTTT

clone_size: many
d_call: TRBD2
v_call: TRBV4-3
j_call: TRBJ2-7
cdr3_aa: CASSQVLAGAPSYEQYF
cdr3_nt: TGCGCCAGCAGCCAAGTCCTAGCGGGTGCCCCCTCCTACGAGCAGTACTTC

clone_size: many
d_call: TRBD2
v_call: TRBV9
j_call: TRBJ2-1
cdr3_aa: CASSSVAGGVFNEQFF
cdr3_nt: TGTGCCAGCAGCTCAGTAGCGGGGGGGGTTTTCAATGAGCAGTTCTTC

clone_size: many
d_call: TRBD2
v_call: TRBV6-2/TRBV6-3
j_call: TRBJ2-1
cdr3_aa: CASSYSIQSSGSSEQFF
cdr3_nt: TGTGCCAGCAGTTACTCGATTCAGTCTAGCGGGAGTAGTGAGCAGTTCTTC

clone_size: many
d_call: -
v_call: TRBV20-1
j_call: TRBJ2-3
cdr3_aa: CSGPTGQSTDTQYF
cdr3_nt: TGCAGTGGCCCTACCGGACAAAGCACAGATACGCAGTATTTT

clone_size: many
d_call: -
v_call: TRBV28
j_call: TRBJ2-7
cdr3_aa: CASTIGTRYEQYF
cdr3_nt: TGTGCCAGTACGATCGGGACGCGCTACGAGCAGTACTTC

clone_size: many
d_call: -
v_call: TRBV2
j_call: TRBJ2-7
cdr3_aa: CASRPTGNYEQYF
cdr3_nt: TGTGCCAGCCGGCCCACAGGGAACTACGAGCAGTACTTC

clone_size: many
d_call: TRBD1
v_call: TRBV29-1
j_call: TRBJ2-3
cdr3_aa: CSAGQGRADTQYF
cdr3_nt: TGCAGCGCGGGACAGGGGAGGGCAGATACGCAGTATTTT

clone_size: many
d_call: -
v_call: TRBV11-2
j_call: TRBJ2-5
cdr3_aa: CASSSPPGDRLYF
cdr3_nt: TGTGCCAGCAGCAGCCCCCCAGGCGACAGATTGTACTTC

clone_size: many
d_call: -
v_call: TRBV12-3/TRBV12-4
j_call: TRBJ1-4
cdr3_aa: CASSSPDPTEKLFF
cdr3_nt: TGTGCCAGCAGTTCCCCAGACCCTACGGAAAAACTGTTTTTT

clone_size: many
d_call: TRBD1
v_call: TRBV28
j_call: TRBJ1-2
cdr3_aa: CASSQGVLDGYTF
cdr3_nt: TGTGCCAGCAGCCAGGGGGTATTGGATGGCTACACCTTC

clone_size: many
d_call: -
v_call: TRBV5-1
j_call: TRBJ1-6
cdr3_aa: CASSLAPQGESPLHF
cdr3_nt: TGCGCCAGCAGCTTGGCCCCCCAGGGCGAGTCACCCCTCCACTTT

clone_size: few
d_call: TRBD2
v_call: TRBV7-4
j_call: TRBJ2-1
cdr3_aa: CASSLGREGASSQFF
cdr3_nt: TGTGCCAGCAGCTTGGGGCGGGAGGGCGCGTCAAGCCAGTTCTTC

clone_size: medium-sized
d_call: -
v_call: TRBV18
j_call: TRBJ1-3
cdr3_aa: CASSPNPGWKGNTIYF
cdr3_nt: TGTGCCAGCTCACCAAACCCGGGGTGGAAAGGAAACACCATATATTTT

clone_size: many
d_call: TRBD2
v_call: TRBV4-1
j_call: TRBJ2-7
cdr3_aa: CASSQLTSGSSYEQYF
cdr3_nt: TGCGCCAGCAGCCAACTGACTAGCGGTTCCTCCTACGAGCAGTACTTC

clone_size: -
d_call: -
v_call: TRBV19
j_call: TRBJ2-2
cdr3_aa: CASSIVRNTGELFF
cdr3_nt: TGTGCCAGTAGTATTGTAAGGAACACCGGGGAGCTGTTTTTT

clone_size: many
d_call: TRBD1
v_call: TRBV7-2
j_call: TRBJ2-1
cdr3_aa: CASNQQGYEQFF
cdr3_nt: TGTGCCAGCAATCAACAGGGGTATGAGCAGTTCTTC

clone_size: many
d_call: TRBD1
v_call: TRBV27
j_call: TRBJ1-3
cdr3_aa: CASSLGTGGNTIYF
cdr3_nt: TGTGCCAGCAGTTTAGGGACAGGTGGAAACACCATATATTTT

clone_size: many
d_call: TRBD2
v_call: TRBV7-6
j_call: TRBJ2-1
cdr3_aa: CASSATREGLAGFTEQFF
cdr3_nt: TGTGCCAGCAGCGCCACTAGGGAAGGGTTAGCGGGATTTACGGAGCAGTTCTTC

clone_size: many
d_call: TRBD2
v_call: TRBV3-1
j_call: TRBJ2-2
cdr3_aa: CASSQDRLAGPPGELFF
cdr3_nt: TGTGCCAGCAGCCAAGATCGTCTAGCGGGTCCCCCCGGGGAGCTGTTTTTT

clone_size: many
d_call: -
v_call: TRBV19
j_call: TRBJ2-3
cdr3_aa: CASSIVGITRPADTQYF
cdr3_nt: TGTGCCAGTAGTATAGTGGGAATTACTAGACCCGCAGATACGCAGTATTTT

clone_size: many
d_call: -
v_call: TRBV20-1
j_call: TRBJ2-3
cdr3_aa: CSARGRGFHKVASTDTQYF
cdr3_nt: TGCAGTGCTAGGGGTCGGGGGTTTCATAAGGTCGCTAGCACAGATACGCAGTATTTT

clone_size: many
d_call: -
v_call: TRBV9
j_call: TRBJ2-3
cdr3_aa: CASSNSLSGLGGGDTQYF
cdr3_nt: TGTGCCAGCAGCAACTCCCTGTCGGGACTAGGGGGCGGCGATACGCAGTATTTT

clone_size: few
d_call: TRBD1
v_call: TRBV6-6
j_call: TRBJ1-2
cdr3_aa: CASSYSGTGVYGYTF
cdr3_nt: TGTGCCAGCAGTTACTCCGGGACAGGGGTCTATGGCTACACCTTC

clone_size: many
d_call: TRBD2
v_call: TRBV24-1
j_call: TRBJ2-3
cdr3_aa: CATSDLGGREDTQYF
cdr3_nt: TGTGCCACCAGTGATTTGGGGGGGAGGGAAGATACGCAGTATTTT

clone_size: many
d_call: -
v_call: TRBV9
j_call: TRBJ2-5
cdr3_aa: CASSQGHRQETQYF
cdr3_nt: TGTGCCAGCAGCCAGGGACACCGCCAAGAGACCCAGTACTTC

clone_size: many
d_call: -
v_call: TRBV28
j_call: TRBJ1-5
cdr3_aa: CASSWQISNQPQHF
cdr3_nt: TGTGCCAGCAGTTGGCAGATTAGCAATCAGCCCCAGCATTTT